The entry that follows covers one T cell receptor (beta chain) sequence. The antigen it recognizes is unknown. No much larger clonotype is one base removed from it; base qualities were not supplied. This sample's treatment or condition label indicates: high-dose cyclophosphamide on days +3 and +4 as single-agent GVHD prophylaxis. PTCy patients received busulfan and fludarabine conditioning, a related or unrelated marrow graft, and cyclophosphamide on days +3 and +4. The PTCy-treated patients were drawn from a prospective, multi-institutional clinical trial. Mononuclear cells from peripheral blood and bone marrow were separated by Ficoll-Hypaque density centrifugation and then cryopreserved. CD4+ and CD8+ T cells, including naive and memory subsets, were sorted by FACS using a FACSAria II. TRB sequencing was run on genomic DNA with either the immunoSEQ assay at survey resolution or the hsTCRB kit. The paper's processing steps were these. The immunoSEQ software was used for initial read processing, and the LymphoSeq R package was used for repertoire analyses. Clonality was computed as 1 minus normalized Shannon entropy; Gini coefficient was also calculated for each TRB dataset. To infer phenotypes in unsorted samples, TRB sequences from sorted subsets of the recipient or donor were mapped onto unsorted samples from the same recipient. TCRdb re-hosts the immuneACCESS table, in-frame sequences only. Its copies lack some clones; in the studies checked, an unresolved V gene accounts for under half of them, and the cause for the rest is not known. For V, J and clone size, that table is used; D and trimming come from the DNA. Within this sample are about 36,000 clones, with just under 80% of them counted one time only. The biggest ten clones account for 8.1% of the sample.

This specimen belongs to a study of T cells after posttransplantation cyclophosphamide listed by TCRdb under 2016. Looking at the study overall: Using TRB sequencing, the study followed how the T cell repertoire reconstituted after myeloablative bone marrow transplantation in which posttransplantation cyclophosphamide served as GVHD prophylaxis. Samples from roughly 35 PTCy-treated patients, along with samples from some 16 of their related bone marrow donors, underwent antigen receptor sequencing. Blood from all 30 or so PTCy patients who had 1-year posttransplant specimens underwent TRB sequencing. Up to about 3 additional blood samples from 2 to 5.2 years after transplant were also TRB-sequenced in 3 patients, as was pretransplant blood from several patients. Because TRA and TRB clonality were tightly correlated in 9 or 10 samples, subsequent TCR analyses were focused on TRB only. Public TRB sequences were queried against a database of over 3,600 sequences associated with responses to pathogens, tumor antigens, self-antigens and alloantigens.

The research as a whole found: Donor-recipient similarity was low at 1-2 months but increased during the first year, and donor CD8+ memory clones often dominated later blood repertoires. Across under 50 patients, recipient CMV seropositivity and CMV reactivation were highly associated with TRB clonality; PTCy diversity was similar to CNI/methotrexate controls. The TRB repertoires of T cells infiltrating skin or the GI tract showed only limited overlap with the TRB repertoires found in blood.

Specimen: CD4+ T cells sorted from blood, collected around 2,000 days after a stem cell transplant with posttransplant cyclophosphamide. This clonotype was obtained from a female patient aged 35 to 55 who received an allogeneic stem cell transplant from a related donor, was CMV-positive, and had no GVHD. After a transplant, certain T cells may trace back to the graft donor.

The CDR3 region reads CASSIAREDEQFF. The DNA is TGTGCCAGTAGTATAGCGAGGGAGGATGAGCAGTTCTTC. This chain is built from TRBV19 and TRBJ2-1; TRBD2 is possibly the D segment (6 matching bases). CDR1 and CDR2 were assigned from the germline V gene (reference sequence) as LNHDA and SQIVND. The CDR3 runs 13 amino acids, cysteine and phenylalanine included. The kept DNA is CDR3 alone, 39 bases in frame from the first base. The germline ends are 9 bases apart after V is trimmed by 1 base and J by 8 bases. Beyond the CDR3, the reference TRBV19 and TRBJ2-1 genes provide the residues; the full variable domain reads: DGGITQSPKYLFRKEGQNVTLSCEQNLNHDAMYWYRQDPGQGLRLIYYSQIVNDFQKGDIAEGYSVSREKKESFPLTVTSAQKNPTAFYLCASSIAREDEQFFGPGTRLTVL.